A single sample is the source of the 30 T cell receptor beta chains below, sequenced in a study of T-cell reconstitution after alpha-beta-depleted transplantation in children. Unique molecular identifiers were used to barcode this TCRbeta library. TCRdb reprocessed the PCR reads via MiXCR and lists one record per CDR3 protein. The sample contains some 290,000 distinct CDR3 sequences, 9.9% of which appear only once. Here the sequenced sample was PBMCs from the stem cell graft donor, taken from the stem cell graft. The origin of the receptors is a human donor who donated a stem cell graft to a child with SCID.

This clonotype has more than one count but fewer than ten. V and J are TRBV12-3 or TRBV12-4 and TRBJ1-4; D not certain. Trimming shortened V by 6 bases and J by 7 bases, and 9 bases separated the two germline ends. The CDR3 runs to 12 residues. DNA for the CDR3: TGTGCCAGCAGCACAAGCGGTGAAAAACTGTTTTTT. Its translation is CASSTSGEKLFF.

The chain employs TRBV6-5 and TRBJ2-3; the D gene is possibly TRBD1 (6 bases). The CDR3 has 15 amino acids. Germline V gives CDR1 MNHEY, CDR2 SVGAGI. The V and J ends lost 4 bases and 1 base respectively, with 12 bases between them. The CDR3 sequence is CASSSGRTGTDTQYF. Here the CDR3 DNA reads TGTGCCAGCAGTTCGGGTCGGACAGGCACAGATACGCAGTATTTT.

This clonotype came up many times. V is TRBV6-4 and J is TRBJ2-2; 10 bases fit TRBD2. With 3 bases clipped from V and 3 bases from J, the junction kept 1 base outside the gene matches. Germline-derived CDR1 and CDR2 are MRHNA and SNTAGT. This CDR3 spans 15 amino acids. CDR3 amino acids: CASSETSGHTGELFF. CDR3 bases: TGTGCCAGCAGTGAGACTAGCGGGCACACCGGGGAGCTGTTTTTT.

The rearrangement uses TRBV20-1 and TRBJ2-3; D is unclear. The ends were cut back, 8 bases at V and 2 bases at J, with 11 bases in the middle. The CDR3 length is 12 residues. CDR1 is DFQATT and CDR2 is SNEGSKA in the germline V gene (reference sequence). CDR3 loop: CSSSPTTDTQYF. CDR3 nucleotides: TGCAGTTCCTCCCCCACCACAGATACGCAGTATTTT.

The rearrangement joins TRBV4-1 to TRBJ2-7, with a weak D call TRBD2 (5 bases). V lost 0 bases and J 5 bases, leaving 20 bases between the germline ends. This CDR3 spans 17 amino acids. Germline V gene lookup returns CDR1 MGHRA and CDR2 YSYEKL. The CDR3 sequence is CASSQDTHGKTLDEQYF. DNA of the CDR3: TGCGCCAGCAGCCAAGATACCCACGGGAAAACGTTGGACGAGCAGTACTTC.

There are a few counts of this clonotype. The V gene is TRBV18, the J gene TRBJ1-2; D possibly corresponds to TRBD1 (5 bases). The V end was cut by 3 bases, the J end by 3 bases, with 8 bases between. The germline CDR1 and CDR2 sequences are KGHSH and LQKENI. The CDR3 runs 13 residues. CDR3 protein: CASSPDIYYGYTF. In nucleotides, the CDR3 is TGTGCCAGCTCACCGGACATCTACTATGGCTACACCTTC.

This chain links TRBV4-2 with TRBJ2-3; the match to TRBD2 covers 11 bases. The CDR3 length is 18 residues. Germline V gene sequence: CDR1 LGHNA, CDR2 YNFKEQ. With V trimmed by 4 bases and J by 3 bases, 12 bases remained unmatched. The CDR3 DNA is TGTGCCAGCAGCCCCATGACTTTAGCGGGGGGGCCAACAGATACGCAGTATTTT. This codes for CASSPMTLAGGPTDTQYF.

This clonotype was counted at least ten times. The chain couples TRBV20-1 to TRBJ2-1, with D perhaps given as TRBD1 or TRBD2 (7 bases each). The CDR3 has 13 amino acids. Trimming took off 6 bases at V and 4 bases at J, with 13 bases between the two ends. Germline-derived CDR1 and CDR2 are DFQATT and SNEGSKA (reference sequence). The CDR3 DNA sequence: TGCAGTGCCGGGGGGACAGCTTACAATGAGCAGTTCTTC. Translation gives CSAGGTAYNEQFF.

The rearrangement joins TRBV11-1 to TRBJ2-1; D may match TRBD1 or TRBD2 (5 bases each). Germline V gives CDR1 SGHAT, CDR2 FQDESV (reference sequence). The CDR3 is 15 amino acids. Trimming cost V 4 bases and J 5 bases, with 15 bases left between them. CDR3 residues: CASSSTGTVNNEQFF. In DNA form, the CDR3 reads TGTGCCAGCAGCTCCACCGGGACGGTAAACAATGAGCAGTTCTTC.

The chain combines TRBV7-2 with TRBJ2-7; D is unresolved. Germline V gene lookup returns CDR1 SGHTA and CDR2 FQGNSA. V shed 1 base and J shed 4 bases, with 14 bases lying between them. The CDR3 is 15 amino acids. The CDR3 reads CASSLGALSTYEQYF. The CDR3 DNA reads TGTGCCAGCAGCTTAGGAGCCCTCAGCACGTACGAGCAGTACTTC.

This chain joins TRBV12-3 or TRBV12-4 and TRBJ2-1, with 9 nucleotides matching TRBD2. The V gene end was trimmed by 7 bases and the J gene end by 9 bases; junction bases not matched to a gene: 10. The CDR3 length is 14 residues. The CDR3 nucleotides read TGTGCCAGCATTCCGGGACTAGCTTTTCGTGAGCAGTTCTTC. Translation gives CASIPGLAFREQFF.

CDR3 loop: CASSLYGGVRVRSEQYF. DNA of the CDR3: TGTGCCAGCAGCTTATATGGCGGCGTCAGGGTTAGGAGCGAGCAGTACTTC. The rearrangement uses TRBV7-9 and TRBJ2-7; a possible D gene is TRBD1 (5 bases). The CDR3 has 17 amino acids. Germline CDR1 SEHNR, CDR2 FQNEAQ (reference sequence). V shed 2 bases and J shed 6 bases, with 23 bases lying between them.

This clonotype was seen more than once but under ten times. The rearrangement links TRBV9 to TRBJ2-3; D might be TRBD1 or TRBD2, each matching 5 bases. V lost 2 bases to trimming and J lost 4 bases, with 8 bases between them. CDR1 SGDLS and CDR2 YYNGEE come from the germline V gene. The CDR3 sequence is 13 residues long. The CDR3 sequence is CASSVRDPDTQYF. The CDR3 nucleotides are TGTGCCAGCAGCGTCCGGGACCCAGATACGCAGTATTTT.

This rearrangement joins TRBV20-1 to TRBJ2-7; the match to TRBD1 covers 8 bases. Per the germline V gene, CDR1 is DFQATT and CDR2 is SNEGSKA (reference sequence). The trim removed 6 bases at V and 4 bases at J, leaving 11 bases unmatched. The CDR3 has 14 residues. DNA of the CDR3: TGCAGTGCCAACGTCCCGGGACAGGATTACGAGCAGTACTTC. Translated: CSANVPGQDYEQYF.

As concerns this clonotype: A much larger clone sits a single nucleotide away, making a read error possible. The CDR3 region is CASSPDGHYEQYF. CDR3 bases: TGTGCCAGCTCACCAGACGGACACTACGAGCAGTACTTC. J is TRBJ2-7 and V is TRBV18, with D maybe TRBD1 (5 bases). The ends were cut back, 2 bases at V and 3 bases at J, with 8 bases in the middle. The germline CDR1 and CDR2 sequences are KGHSH and LQKENI. This CDR3 region has 13 residues. Full variable domain (outside the CDR3, taken from reference TRBV18 and TRBJ2-7): NAGVMQNPRHLVRRRGQEARLRCSPMKGHSHVYWYRQLPEEGLKFMVYLQKENIIDESGMPKERFSAEFPKEGPSILRIQQVVRGDSAAYFCASSPDGHYEQYFGPGTRLTVT.

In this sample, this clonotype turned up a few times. The CDR3 loop is CASSLRRTAYNQPQHF. The CDR3 DNA reads TGTGCCAGCAGTTTAAGGAGGACAGCTTACAATCAGCCCCAGCATTTT. The chain has TRBV12-3 or TRBV12-4 and TRBJ1-5, with D maybe TRBD1 (6 bases). Trimming cost V 2 bases and J 3 bases, with 14 bases left between them. The CDR3 runs to 16 residues.

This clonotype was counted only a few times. CDR3 in amino acids: CSAPAGANTGELFF. CDR3 DNA: TGCAGTGCCCCAGCCGGGGCGAACACCGGGGAGCTGTTTTTT. The chain joins TRBV20-1 to TRBJ2-2, with D possibly being TRBD2 (5 bases). This CDR3 is 14 amino acids long. V was trimmed by 6 bases and J by 0 bases, leaving 11 bases between them. Germline CDR1 is DFQATT and CDR2 is SNEGSKA (reference sequence).

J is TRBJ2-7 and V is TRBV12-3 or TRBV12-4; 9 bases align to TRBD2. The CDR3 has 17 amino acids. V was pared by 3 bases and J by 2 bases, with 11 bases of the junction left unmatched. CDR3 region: CASSFGRGGYITYEQYF. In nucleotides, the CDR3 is TGTGCCAGCAGTTTCGGGCGGGGGGGGTACATTACCTACGAGCAGTACTTC.

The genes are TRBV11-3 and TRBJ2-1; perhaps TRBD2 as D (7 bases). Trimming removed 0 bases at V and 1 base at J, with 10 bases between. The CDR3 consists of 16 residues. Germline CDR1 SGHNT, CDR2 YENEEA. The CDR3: CASSLDKGGSYNEQFF. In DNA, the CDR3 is TGTGCCAGCAGCTTAGATAAGGGGGGGTCCTACAATGAGCAGTTCTTC.

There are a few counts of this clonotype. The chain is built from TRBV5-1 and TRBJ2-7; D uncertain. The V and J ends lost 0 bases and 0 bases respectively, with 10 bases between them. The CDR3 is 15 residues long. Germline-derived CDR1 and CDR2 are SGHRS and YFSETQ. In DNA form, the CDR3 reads TGCGCCAGCAGCTTGGCCTCCCTAAGCTCCTACGAGCAGTACTTC. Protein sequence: CASSLASLSSYEQYF.

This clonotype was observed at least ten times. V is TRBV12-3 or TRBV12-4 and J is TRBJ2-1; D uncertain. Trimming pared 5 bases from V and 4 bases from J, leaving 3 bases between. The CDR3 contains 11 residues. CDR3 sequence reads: CASSQYNEQFF. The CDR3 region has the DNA TGTGCCAGCAGTCAGTACAATGAGCAGTTCTTC.

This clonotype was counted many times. This CDR3 reads CASSANYEQYF. In DNA form, the CDR3 reads TGTGCCAGCAGCGCCAACTACGAGCAGTACTTC. The chain combines TRBV11-2 with TRBJ2-7, with D unclear. Germline-derived CDR1 and CDR2 are SGHAT and FQNNGV. The CDR3 runs to 11 residues. The V gene lost 5 bases and the J gene lost 3 bases, with 5 bases spanning the gap.

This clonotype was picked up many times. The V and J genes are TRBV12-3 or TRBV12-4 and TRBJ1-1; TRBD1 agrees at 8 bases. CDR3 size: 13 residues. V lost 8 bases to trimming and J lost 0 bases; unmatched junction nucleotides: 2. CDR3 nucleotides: TGTGCCAGCCGACAGGGGATGAACACTGAAGCTTTCTTT. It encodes CASRQGMNTEAFF.

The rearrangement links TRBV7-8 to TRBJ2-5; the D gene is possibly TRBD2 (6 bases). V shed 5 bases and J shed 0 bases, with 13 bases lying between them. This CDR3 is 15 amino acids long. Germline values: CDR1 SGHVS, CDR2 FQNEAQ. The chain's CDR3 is CASSLESGYQETQYF. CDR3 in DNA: TGTGCCAGCAGCCTCGAAAGCGGGTACCAAGAGACCCAGTACTTC.

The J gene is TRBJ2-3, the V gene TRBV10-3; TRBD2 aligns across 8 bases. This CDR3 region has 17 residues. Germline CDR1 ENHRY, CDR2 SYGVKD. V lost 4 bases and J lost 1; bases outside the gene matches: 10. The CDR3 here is CAISVPRSGERTDTQYF. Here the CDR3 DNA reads TGTGCCATCAGTGTTCCCCGTAGCGGGGAGCGCACAGATACGCAGTATTTT.

The CDR3 region has the DNA TGCAGTGCTGCCCAGACGGCGAACACCGGGGAGCTGTTTTTT. This codes for CSAAQTANTGELFF. The chain has TRBV20-1 and TRBJ2-2; D gene unclear. This CDR3 has 14 amino acids. Trimming shortened V by 5 bases and J by 0 bases, and 10 bases separated the two germline ends. Germline loops: CDR1 DFQATT, CDR2 SNEGSKA (reference sequence).

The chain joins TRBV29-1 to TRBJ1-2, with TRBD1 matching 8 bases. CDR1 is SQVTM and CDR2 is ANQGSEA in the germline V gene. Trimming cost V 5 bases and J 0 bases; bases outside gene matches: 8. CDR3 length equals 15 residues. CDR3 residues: CSVPHRGTANYGYTF. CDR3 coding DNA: TGCAGCGTTCCCCACAGGGGGACCGCTAACTATGGCTACACCTTC.

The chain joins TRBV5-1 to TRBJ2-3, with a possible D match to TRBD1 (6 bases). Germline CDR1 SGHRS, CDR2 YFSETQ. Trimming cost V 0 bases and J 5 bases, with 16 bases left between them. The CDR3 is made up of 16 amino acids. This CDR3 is CASSLEGTPTVDTQYF. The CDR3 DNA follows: TGCGCCAGCAGCTTGGAGGGGACACCTACTGTAGATACGCAGTATTTT.

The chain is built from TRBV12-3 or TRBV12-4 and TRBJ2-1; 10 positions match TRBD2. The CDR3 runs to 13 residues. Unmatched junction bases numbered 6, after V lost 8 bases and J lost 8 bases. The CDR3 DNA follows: TGTGCCAGCCTACTAGCGGGGAAGCATGAGCAGTTCTTC. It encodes CASLLAGKHEQFF.

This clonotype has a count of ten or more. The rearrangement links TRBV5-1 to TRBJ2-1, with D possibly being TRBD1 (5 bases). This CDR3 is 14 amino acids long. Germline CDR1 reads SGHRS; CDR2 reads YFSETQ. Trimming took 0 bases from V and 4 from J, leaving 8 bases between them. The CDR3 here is CASSLEGEYNEQFF. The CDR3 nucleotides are TGCGCCAGCAGCTTGGAAGGGGAATACAATGAGCAGTTCTTC. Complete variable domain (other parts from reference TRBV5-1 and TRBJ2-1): KAGVTQTPRYLIKTRGQQVTLSCSPISGHRSVSWYQQTPGQGLQFLFEYFSETQRNKGNFPGRFSGRQFSNSRSEMNVSTLELGDSALYLCASSLEGEYNEQFFGPGTRLTVL.